This T cell receptor (beta chain) was captured by sequencing in a study of identical twins (dated by TCRdb to about 2016). Turning to the overall study: TCR alpha and beta repertoires from monozygotic twins, unrelated adults of various ages and cord blood were deep-sequenced to test whether fetal clonotypes persist. To rule out contamination, the twin experiments were replicated at different times with different library preparation protocols. General conclusions and limits of the study: Zero-insertion analyses could be partly confounded by invariant T cells such as MAIT and iNKT, although diverse VJ usage argued against such confounding for most clonotypes. Abundant cord blood beta clonotypes carried fewer insertions; young adult naive repertoires showed a weaker similar trend, while memory repertoires showed none. Conclusions relied on cross-sectional statistical analysis, since the same donors could not be followed over many years. Out-of-frame TCR alpha sharing in monozygotic twins was systematically underestimated by recombination models, whereas sharing between unrelated individuals was in agreement with the recombination models. Excess twin sharing in beta out-of-frame sequences was weaker because fewer shared sequences lowered the signal-to-noise ratio. Out-of-frame TCR alpha sequences shared between twins showed an excess of low generation-probability sequences compared with coincidental sharing between unrelated individuals.

This clonotype was counted many times. There is no known antigen for this receptor. Per-base qualities were not stored, and no clone one base away is much larger. The germline V gene specifies SGHTA as CDR1 and FQGNSA as CDR2. Inclusive of the bounding cysteine and phenylalanine, the CDR3 is 19 residues long. Just CDR3 DNA is preserved here, 57 bases in frame from base 1. V loses 3 bases at its end and J loses 0 bases; junction bases beyond the gene matches: 13. Library creation used 5' RACE. The data were produced on an Illumina HiSeq 2000. A universal primer binding site was introduced by template switching, and a unique molecular identifier was present in the final cDNA, enabling accurate counting of TCR cDNA molecules. Specific primers in the conserved constant-segment region were used to synthesize first-strand cDNA for the TCR alpha and beta chains. To control for contamination, each cDNA library was double barcoded with a SMART-Mk sample barcode plus Illumina barcodes. Two successive PCR steps introduced TruSeq adapter sequences along with Illumina sample barcodes. The TCR alpha and beta cDNA libraries were sequenced on the Illumina HiSeq platform using custom primers. The study's processing was this. Unique molecular identifiers were extracted from raw reads with MiGEC, and CDR3 positions were determined with MiXCR. For each individual, recombination models were inferred using an EM algorithm with the repgenHMM and IGoR tools. The analysis of shared clonotypes was done with the tcR package in R, with sharing normalized by the product of cloneset sizes. To study raw recombination free of thymic and clonal selection effects, out-of-frame nonproductive sequences were analyzed. The public reads were quality trimmed at Q25 with fastp and then assembled into clones with MiXCR by TCRdb, keeping productive beta chains. A single entry per CDR3 protein holds the most common genes and DNA from its merged rows. None of the V and J calls come from the authors' own analysis; TCRdb made them. The sample records approximately 1.8 million distinct CDR3 sequences, under 35% of which are singletons. The ten largest clonotypes hold 0.25% to 0.3% of the sample.

Every donor was a healthy Caucasian. This receptor was identified in a newborn girl in good health. Sequenced sample: cord blood. This sequence uses TRBV7-2 and TRBJ2-1; TRBD2 matches 8 bases in the middle. Here is the DNA: TGTGCCAGCAGCTTCGGACTAGCCGGATACCTAAGCTCCTACAATGAGCAGTTCTTC. Translated, it gives CASSFGLAGYLSSYNEQFF. Beyond the CDR3, the reference TRBV7-2 and TRBJ2-1 genes provide the residues; the full variable domain reads: GAGVSQSPSNKVTEKGKDVELRCDPISGHTALYWYRQSLGQGLEFLIYFQGNSAPDKSGLPSDRFSAERTGGSVSTLTIQRTQQEDSAVYLCASSFGLAGYLSSYNEQFFGPGTRLTVL.